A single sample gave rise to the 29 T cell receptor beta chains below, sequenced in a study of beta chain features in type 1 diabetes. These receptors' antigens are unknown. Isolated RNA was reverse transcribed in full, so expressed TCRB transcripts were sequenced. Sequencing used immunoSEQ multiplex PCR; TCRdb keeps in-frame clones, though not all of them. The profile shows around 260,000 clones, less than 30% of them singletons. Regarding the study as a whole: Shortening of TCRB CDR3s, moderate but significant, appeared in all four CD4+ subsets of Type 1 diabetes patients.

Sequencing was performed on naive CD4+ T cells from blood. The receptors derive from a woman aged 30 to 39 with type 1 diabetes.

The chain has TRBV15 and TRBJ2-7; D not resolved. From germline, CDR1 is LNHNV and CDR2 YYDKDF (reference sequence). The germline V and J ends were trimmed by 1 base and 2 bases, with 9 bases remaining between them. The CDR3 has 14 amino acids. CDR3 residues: CATSRGALAYEQYF. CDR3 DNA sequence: TGTGCCACCAGCAGAGGGGCACTGGCCTACGAGCAGTACTTC.

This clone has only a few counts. The CDR3 coding sequence is TGTGCCAGCAGCTCGGACAGCACCTACAATGAGCAGTTCTTC. Protein: CASSSDSTYNEQFF. V is TRBV11-2 and J is TRBJ2-1, with a tentative D call TRBD1 (6 bases). Germline CDR1 SGHAT, CDR2 FQNNGV. The V end was cut by 4 bases, the J end by 2 bases, with 9 bases between. The CDR3 sequence is 14 residues long.

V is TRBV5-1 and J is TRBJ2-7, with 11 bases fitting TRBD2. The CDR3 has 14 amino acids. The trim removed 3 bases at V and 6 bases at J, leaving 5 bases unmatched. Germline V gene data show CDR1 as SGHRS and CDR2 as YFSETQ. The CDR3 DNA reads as TGCGCCAGCAGCTCCGGGACTAGCGGTCTCGAGCAGTACTTC. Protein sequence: CASSSGTSGLEQYF. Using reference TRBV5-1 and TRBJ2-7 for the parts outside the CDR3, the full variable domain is KAGVTQTPRYLIKTRGQQVTLSCSPISGHRSVSWYQQTPGQGLQFLFEYFSETQRNKGNFPGRFSGRQFSNSRSEMNVSTLELGDSALYLCASSSGTSGLEQYFGPGTRLTVT.

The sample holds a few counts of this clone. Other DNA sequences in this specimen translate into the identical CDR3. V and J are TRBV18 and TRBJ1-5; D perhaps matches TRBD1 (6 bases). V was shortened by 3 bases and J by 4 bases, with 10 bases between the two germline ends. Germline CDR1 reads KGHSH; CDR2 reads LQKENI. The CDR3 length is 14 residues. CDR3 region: CASSPEGGNQPQHF. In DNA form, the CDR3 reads TGTGCCAGCTCACCGGAGGGGGGGAATCAGCCCCAGCATTTT.

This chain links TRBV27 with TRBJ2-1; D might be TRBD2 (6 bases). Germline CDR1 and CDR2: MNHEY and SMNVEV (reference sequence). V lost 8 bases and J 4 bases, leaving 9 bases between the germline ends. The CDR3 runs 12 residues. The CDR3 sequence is CASGDSYNEQFF. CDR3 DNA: TGTGCCAGCGGGGACTCTTACAATGAGCAGTTCTTC.

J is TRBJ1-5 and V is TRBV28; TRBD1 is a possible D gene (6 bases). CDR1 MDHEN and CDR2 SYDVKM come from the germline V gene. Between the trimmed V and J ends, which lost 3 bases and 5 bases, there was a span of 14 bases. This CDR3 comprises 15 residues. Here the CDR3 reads CASSLSVGGDQPQHF. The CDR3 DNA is TGTGCCAGCAGTTTGTCGGTAGGGGGGGATCAGCCCCAGCATTTT.

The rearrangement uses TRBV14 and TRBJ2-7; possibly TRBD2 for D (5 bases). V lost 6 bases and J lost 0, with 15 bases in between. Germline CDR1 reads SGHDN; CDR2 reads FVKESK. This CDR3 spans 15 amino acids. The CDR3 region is CASSPRISGSYEQYF. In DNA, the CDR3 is TGTGCCAGCAGTCCTAGGATCAGCGGCTCCTACGAGCAGTACTTC. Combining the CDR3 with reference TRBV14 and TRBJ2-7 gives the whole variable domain EAGVTQFPSHSVIEKGQTVTLRCDPISGHDNLYWYRRVMGKEIKFLLHFVKESKQDESGMPNNRFLAERTGGTYSTLKVQPAELEDSGVYFCASSPRISGSYEQYFGPGTRLTVT.

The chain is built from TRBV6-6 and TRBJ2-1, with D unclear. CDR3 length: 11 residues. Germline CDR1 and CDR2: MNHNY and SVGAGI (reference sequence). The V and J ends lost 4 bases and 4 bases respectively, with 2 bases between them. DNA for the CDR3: TGTGCCAGCAGTTTATACAATGAGCAGTTCTTC. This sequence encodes CASSLYNEQFF.

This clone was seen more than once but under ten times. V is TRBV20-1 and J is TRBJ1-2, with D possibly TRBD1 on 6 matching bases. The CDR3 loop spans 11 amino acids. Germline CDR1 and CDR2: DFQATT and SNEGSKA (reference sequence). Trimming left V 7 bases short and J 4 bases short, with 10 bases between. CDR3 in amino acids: CSGGQLYGYTF. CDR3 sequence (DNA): TGCAGTGGAGGACAGCTCTATGGCTACACCTTC.

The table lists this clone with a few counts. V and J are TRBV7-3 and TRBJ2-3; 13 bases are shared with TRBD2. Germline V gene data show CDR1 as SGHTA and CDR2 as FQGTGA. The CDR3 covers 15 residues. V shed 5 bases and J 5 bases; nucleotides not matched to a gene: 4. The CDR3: CASSPGTSGIDTQYF. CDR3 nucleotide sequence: TGTGCCAGCAGCCCGGGGACTAGCGGGATAGATACGCAGTATTTT.

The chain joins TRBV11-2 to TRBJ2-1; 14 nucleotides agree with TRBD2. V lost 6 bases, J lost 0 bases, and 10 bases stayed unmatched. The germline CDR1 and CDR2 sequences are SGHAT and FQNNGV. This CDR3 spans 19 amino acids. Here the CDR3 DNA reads TGTGCCAGCAGTTCCCTCGGACTAGCGGGAGGCCCCTCCTACAATGAGCAGTTCTTC. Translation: CASSSLGLAGGPSYNEQFF.

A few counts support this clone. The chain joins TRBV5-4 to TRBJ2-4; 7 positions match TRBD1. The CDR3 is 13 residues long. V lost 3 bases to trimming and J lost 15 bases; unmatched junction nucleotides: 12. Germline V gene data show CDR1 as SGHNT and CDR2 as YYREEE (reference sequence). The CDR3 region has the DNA TGTGCCAGCAGCTCTGCCAAACAGGGGAACACGTACTTC. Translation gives CASSSAKQGNTYF.

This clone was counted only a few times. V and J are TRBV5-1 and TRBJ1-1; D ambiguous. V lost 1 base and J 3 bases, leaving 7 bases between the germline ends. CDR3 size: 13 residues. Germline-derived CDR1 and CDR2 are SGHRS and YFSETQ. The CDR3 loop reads CASSLKSDTEAFF. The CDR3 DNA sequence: TGCGCCAGCAGCTTGAAGAGCGACACTGAAGCTTTCTTT. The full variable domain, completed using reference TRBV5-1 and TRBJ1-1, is KAGVTQTPRYLIKTRGQQVTLSCSPISGHRSVSWYQQTPGQGLQFLFEYFSETQRNKGNFPGRFSGRQFSNSRSEMNVSTLELGDSALYLCASSLKSDTEAFFGQGTRLTVV.

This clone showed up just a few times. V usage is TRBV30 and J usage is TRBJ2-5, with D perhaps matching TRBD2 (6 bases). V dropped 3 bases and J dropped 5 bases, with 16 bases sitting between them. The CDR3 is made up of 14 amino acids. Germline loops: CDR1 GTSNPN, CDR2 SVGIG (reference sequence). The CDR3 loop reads CAWRTPWRAETQYF. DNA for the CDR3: TGTGCCTGGAGAACCCCGTGGAGGGCCGAGACCCAGTACTTC.

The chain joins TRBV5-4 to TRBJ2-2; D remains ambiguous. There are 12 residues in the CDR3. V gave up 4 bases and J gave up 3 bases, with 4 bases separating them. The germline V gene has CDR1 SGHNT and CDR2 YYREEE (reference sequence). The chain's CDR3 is CASSTDTGELFF. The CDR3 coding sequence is TGTGCCAGCAGCACTGACACCGGGGAGCTGTTTTTT. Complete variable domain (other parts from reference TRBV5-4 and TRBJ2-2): ETGVTQSPTHLIKTRGQQVTLRCSSQSGHNTVSWYQQALGQGPQFIFQYYREEENGRGNFPPRFSGLQFPNYSSELNVNALELDDSALYLCASSTDTGELFFGEGSRLTVL.

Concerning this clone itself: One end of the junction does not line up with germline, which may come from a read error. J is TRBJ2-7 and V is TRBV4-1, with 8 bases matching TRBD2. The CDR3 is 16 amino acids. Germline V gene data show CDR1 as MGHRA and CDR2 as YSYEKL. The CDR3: CASSQVLSGSSHEQYF. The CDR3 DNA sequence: TGCGCCAGCAGCCAAGTACTCAGCGGGAGCTCCCACGAGCAGTACTTC.

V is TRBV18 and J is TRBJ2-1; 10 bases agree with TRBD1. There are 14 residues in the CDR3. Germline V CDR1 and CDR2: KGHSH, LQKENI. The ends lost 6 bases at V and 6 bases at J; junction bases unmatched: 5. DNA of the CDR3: TGTGCCAGCTCCCCGGGACAGGGGCTCAATGAGCAGTTCTTC. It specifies CASSPGQGLNEQFF.

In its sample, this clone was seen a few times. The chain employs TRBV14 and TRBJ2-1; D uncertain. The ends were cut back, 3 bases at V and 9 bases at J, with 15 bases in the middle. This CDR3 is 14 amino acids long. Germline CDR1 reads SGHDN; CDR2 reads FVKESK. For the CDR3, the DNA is TGTGCCAGCAGCCACTCTGCCGTTAAGCTTGAGCAGTTCTTC. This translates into CASSHSAVKLEQFF.

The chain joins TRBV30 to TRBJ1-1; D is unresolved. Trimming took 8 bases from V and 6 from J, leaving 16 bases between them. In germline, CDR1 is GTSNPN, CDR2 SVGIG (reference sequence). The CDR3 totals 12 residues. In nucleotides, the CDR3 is TGTGCCGGGCGCCTCGGGGTGCCTGAAGCTTTCTTT. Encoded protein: CAGRLGVPEAFF.

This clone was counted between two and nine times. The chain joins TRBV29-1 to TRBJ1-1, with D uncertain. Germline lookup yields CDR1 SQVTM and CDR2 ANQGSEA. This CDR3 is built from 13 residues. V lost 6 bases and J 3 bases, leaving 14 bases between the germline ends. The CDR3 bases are TGCAGCGTCGGAGTGCACAAGGACACTGAAGCTTTCTTT. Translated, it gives CSVGVHKDTEAFF.

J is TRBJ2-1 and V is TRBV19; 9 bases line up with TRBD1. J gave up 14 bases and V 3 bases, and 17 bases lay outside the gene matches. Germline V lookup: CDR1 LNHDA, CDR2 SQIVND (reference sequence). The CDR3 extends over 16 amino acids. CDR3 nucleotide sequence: TGTGCCAGTAGTATCGACCGCCCGGACAGGGGATCATTGAAGTTCTTC. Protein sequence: CASSIDRPDRGSLKFF.

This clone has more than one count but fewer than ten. This CDR3 reads CASSYGVFSYNEQFF. In nucleotides, the CDR3 is TGTGCCAGCAGCTACGGAGTGTTTTCCTACAATGAGCAGTTCTTC. The chain recombines TRBV7-2 with TRBJ2-1; D uncertain. The CDR3 covers 15 residues. From germline, CDR1 is SGHTA and CDR2 FQGNSA. V was pared by 4 bases and J by 1 base, with 11 bases between.

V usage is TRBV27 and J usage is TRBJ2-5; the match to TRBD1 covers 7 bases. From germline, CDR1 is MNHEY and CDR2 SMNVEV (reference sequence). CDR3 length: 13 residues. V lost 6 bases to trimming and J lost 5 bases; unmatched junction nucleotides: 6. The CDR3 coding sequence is TGTGCCAGCAGAACAGGGGTTTGGGAGACCCAGTACTTC. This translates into CASRTGVWETQYF.

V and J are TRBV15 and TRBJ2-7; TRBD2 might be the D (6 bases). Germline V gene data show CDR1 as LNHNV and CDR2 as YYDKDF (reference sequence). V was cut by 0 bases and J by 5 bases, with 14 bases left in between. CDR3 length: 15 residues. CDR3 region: CATSRDPGDRDEQYF. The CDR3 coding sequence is TGTGCCACCAGCAGAGATCCGGGAGATCGGGACGAGCAGTACTTC.

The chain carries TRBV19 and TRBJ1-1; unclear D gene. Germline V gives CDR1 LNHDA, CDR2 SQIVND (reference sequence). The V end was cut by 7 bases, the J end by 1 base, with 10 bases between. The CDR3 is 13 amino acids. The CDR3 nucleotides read TGTGCCAGTACCCAACACCAGAACACTGAAGCTTTCTTT. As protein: CASTQHQNTEAFF.

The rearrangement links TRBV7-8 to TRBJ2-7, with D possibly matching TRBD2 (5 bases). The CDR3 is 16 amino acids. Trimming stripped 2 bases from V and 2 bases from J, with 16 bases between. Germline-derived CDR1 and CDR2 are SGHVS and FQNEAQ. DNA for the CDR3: TGTGCCAGCAGCTTATCCCGGCGGGTAGGAGCCTACGAGCAGTACTTC. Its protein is CASSLSRRVGAYEQYF.

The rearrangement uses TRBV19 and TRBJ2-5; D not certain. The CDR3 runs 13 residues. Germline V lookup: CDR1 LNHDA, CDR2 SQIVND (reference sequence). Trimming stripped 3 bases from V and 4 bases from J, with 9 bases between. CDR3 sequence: CASSIVTAETQYF. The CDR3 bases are TGTGCCAGTAGTATCGTCACAGCAGAGACCCAGTACTTC.

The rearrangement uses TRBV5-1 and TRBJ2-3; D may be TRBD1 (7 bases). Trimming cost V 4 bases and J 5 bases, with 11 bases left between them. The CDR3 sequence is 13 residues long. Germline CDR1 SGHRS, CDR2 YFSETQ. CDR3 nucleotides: TGCGCCAGCAGCACAGGGGAGGTAGATACGCAGTATTTT. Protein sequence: CASSTGEVDTQYF.

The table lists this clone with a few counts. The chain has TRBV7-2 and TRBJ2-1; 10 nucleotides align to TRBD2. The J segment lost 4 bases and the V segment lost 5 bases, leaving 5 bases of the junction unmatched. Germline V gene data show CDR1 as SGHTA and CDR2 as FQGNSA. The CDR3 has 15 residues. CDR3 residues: CASSRTSGLYNEQFF. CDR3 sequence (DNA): TGTGCCAGCAGCCGGACTAGCGGCCTTTACAATGAGCAGTTCTTC.